The clone carrying this T cell receptor beta chain was counted between two and nine times. Here immunoSEQ multiplex PCR was the method, and the copy in TCRdb shows in-frame clones only, minus some. The sample includes roughly 16,000 clones, approximately 80% seen only once; the top ten take 20% to 25%. The CDR3 has 14 residues. Germline trimming cut 10 bases from V and 6 bases from J; bases unmatched to any gene: 8. Germline V lookup: CDR1 SNHLY, CDR2 FYNNEI. Starting 14 to 28 days after autologous transplant, ipilimumab 1 mg/kg was given. The sample comes from a study of ipilimumab plus nivolumab after autologous stem cell transplantation. Study details: A median of about eight nivolumab and 5 ipilimumab doses were given.

The sequencing here drew on PBMCs, taken in a trial of ipilimumab plus nivolumab as post-transplant consolidation. The V call is TRBV2, the J call TRBJ1-6, with 8 bases fitting TRBD1. The receptor comes from a male donor with diffuse large B-cell lymphoma. The CDR3 protein is CANARGQANSPLHF. The CDR3 nucleotides are TGTGCCAACGCCCGGGGACAGGCTAATTCACCCCTCCACTTT.